This T cell receptor (beta chain) comes out of a study of molecular identifiers for immune sequencing clone quantification. Germline-derived CDR1 and CDR2 are SEHNR and FQNEAQ (reference sequence). Trimming left V 5 bases short and J 5 bases short, with 10 bases between. This CDR3 contains 13 residues. Using its own MiXCR run on the PCR reads, TCRdb lists one record per CDR3 protein. In the table there are approximately 670,000 distinct CDR3 sequences, approximately 20% of which are singletons. At least ten counts were recorded for this clonotype. The receptor's source is a human donor in good health. Some libraries in this study had Jurkat cell RNA spiked in. What was sequenced was naive CD8+ T cells from blood, with Jurkat cell RNA spiked in. Subset given: FACS-sorted CD8+CD4-CCR7+CD45RA+ naive T cells. This chain connects TRBV7-9 to TRBJ2-1, with D uncertain. CDR3 protein: CASSATSNNEQFF. The DNA for the CDR3 is TGTGCCAGCAGCGCTACATCCAACAATGAGCAGTTCTTC.